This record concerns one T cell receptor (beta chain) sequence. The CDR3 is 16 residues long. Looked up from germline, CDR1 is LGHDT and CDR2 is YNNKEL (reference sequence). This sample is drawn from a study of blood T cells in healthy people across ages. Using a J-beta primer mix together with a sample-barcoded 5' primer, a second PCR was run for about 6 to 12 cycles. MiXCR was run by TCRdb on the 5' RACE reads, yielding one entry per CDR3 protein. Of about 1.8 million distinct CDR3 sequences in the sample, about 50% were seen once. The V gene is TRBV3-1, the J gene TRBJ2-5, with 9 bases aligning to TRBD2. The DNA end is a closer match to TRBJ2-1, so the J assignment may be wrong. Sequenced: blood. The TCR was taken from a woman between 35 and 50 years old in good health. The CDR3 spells CASSQNSGGYQETQFF. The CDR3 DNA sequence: TGTGCCAGCAGCCAAAACAGCGGGGGGTACCAAGAGACCCAGTTCTTC.